A selection of T cell receptor beta chains follows, all from one sample in a study of blood T cell repertoires in COVID-19. Libraries were prepared by immunoSEQ multiplex PCR; TCRdb keeps only in-frame clonotypes and omits some of them. The sample carries more than 65,000 clones, approximately 80% recorded once. The source material was peripheral blood. These receptors came from a man aged 30 to 45 with COVID-19, enrolled during active disease. CDR3s include the opening cysteine and the closing phenylalanine or tryptophan. D genes are given only for firm matches. Expanded clones are given a class, and other clones once, few, many or no size at all.

v_call	j_call	clone_size	d_call	cdr3_aa	cdr3_nt
TRBV2	TRBJ1-2	-	-	CASRRTEANYGYTF	TGTGCCAGCAGGAGGACAGAAGCTAACTATGGCTACACCTTC
TRBV5-8	TRBJ2-1	-	TRBD2	CASSLVFAGGSYNEQFF	TGTGCCAGCAGCTTAGTCTTCGCGGGAGGCTCCTACAATGAGCAGTTCTTC
TRBV29-1	TRBJ2-5	-	TRBD2	CSAGGLAVQETQYF	TGCAGCGCCGGCGGACTAGCGGTCCAAGAGACCCAGTACTTC
TRBV2	TRBJ1-1	few	-	CASSVGVATTEAFF	TGTGCCAGCAGTGTCGGGGTAGCGACCACTGAAGCTTTCTTT
TRBV5-1	TRBJ1-2	-	TRBD1	CASSLQGLSSYGYTF	TGCGCCAGCAGCCTACAGGGGTTAAGCTCCTATGGCTACACCTTC
TRBV2	TRBJ2-1	-	TRBD2	CASTWTSGSADYNEQFF	TGTGCCAGCACCTGGACTAGCGGGAGTGCCGACTACAATGAGCAGTTCTTC
TRBV19	TRBJ2-1	-	TRBD2	CASRWDGRRIYNEQFF	TGTGCCAGTAGGTGGGACGGGAGGAGGATCTACAATGAGCAGTTCTTC
TRBV7-2	TRBJ1-5	many	TRBD1	CASSGRLTGVGQPQHF	TGTGCCAGCAGCGGCCGATTAACAGGGGTCGGCCAGCCCCAGCATTTT
TRBV19	TRBJ1-1	-	TRBD1	CASSRVQGAVNTEAFF	TGTGCCAGTAGTCGCGTACAGGGGGCTGTGAACACTGAAGCTTTCTTT
TRBV24-1	TRBJ2-1	-	TRBD2	CATSESTLAGGVRGQFF	TGTGCCACCAGTGAGTCTACCCTAGCGGGAGGAGTCCGTGGGCAGTTCTTC
TRBV19	TRBJ1-1	-	TRBD1	CASSLGQGIEAFF	TGTGCCAGTAGCCTGGGACAGGGGATTGAAGCTTTCTTT
TRBV5-4	TRBJ2-2	-	TRBD2	CASSLGTSPTGELFF	TGTGCCAGCAGCTTGGGGACTAGCCCAACCGGGGAGCTGTTTTTT
TRBV29-1	TRBJ2-3	-	TRBD2	CSVTTSGTPTDTQYF	TGCAGCGTTACGACTAGCGGGACACCCACAGATACGCAGTATTTT